The following is a T cell receptor beta chain sequence with its context. Produced via immunoSEQ multiplex PCR; TCRdb's table is partial and in-frame only. The table includes about 120,000 clones, roughly 92% detected once. The entry originates in a study of T cell changes during pregnancy in multiple sclerosis. CDR1 and CDR2 (germline): SGDLS, YYNGEE. The CDR3 length is 15 residues. V dropped 2 bases and J dropped 3; count of bases not matched to a gene: 5. The sample consisted of peripheral blood, taken before pregnancy. The receptor was derived from a female donor with multiple sclerosis, enrolled in a pregnancy study. This chain joins TRBV9 and TRBJ2-4, with 7 bases identical to TRBD1. The CDR3 here is CASSVGHRGKNIQYF. The CDR3 DNA reads TGTGCCAGCAGCGTGGGACACAGGGGCAAAAACATTCAGTACTTC.